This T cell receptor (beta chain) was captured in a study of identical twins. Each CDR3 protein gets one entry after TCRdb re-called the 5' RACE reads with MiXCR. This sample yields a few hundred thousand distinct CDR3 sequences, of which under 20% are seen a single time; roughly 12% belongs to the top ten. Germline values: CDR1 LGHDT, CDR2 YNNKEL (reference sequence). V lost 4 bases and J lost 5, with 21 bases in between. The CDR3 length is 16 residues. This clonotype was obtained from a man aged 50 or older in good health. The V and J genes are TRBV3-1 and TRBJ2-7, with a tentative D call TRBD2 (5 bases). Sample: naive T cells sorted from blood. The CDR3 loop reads CASSPLGIGTDHEQYF. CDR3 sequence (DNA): TGTGCCAGCAGCCCCCTCGGGATAGGCACGGACCACGAGCAGTACTTC.